Listed below are T cell receptor beta chains from one sample, sequenced in a study of blood T cell repertoires in COVID-19. The protocol was immunoSEQ multiplex PCR, while the TCRdb copy is restricted to in-frame clones and leaves out a portion. The sample records about 110,000 clones, 87% being singletons. The source material was peripheral blood. The receptors shown here come from a human donor in a cohort sampled during active COVID-19. Both conserved end residues are part of each CDR3. D genes are given only for firm matches. Size is omitted from some rows. Given values are once, few, many or a class for expanded clones.

clone size: .
V gene: TRBV29-1
D gene: TRBD2
J gene: TRBJ2-1
CDR3 length: 15
CDR3 protein: CSVEGAGSSYNEQFF
CDR3 DNA: TGCAGCGTTGAAGGAGCGGGGAGCTCCTACAATGAGCAGTTCTTC

clone size: .
V gene: TRBV5-4
D gene: .
J gene: TRBJ2-1
CDR3 length: 15
CDR3 protein: CASSLEGGGYNEQFF
CDR3 DNA: TGTGCCAGCAGCTTGGAGGGGGGAGGGTACAATGAGCAGTTCTTC

clone size: .
V gene: TRBV7-9
D gene: TRBD1
J gene: TRBJ1-4
CDR3 length: 15
CDR3 protein: CASSRYRGQNEKLFF
CDR3 DNA: TGTGCCAGCAGCCGGTACAGGGGGCAGAATGAAAAACTGTTTTTT

clone size: .
V gene: TRBV7-9
D gene: TRBD1
J gene: TRBJ2-5
CDR3 length: 14
CDR3 protein: CASSLEQGGETQYF
CDR3 DNA: TGTGCCAGCAGCTTAGAACAGGGGGGAGAGACCCAGTACTTC

clone size: .
V gene: TRBV15
D gene: .
J gene: TRBJ2-1
CDR3 length: 15
CDR3 protein: CATSSLRRGTNEQFF
CDR3 DNA: TGTGCCACCAGCAGCCTTCGGAGGGGTACCAATGAGCAGTTCTTC

clone size: .
V gene: TRBV5-6
D gene: .
J gene: TRBJ2-7
CDR3 length: 14
CDR3 protein: CASSLKQGSDEQYF
CDR3 DNA: TGTGCCAGCAGCTTGAAACAGGGTTCCGACGAGCAGTACTTC

clone size: .
V gene: TRBV29-1
D gene: TRBD2
J gene: TRBJ2-3
CDR3 length: 14
CDR3 protein: CSVVLAGHTDTQYF
CDR3 DNA: TGCAGCGTTGTGCTAGCGGGACACACAGATACGCAGTATTTT

clone size: .
V gene: TRBV15
D gene: TRBD1
J gene: TRBJ2-7
CDR3 length: 14
CDR3 protein: CATSTGTGEAEQYF
CDR3 DNA: TGTGCCACCAGCACCGGGACAGGGGAGGCCGAGCAGTACTTC

clone size: .
V gene: TRBV5-4
D gene: TRBD1
J gene: TRBJ2-7
CDR3 length: 16
CDR3 protein: CASSGTGGGLSYEQYF
CDR3 DNA: TGTGCCAGCAGCGGGACAGGGGGCGGACTCTCCTACGAGCAGTACTTC

clone size: .
V gene: TRBV7-9
D gene: TRBD1
J gene: TRBJ2-5
CDR3 length: 16
CDR3 protein: CASSFTAGTAKETQYF
CDR3 DNA: TGTGCCAGCAGCTTTACTGCCGGGACAGCGAAAGAGACCCAGTACTTC

clone size: .
V gene: TRBV11-2
D gene: TRBD1
J gene: TRBJ2-7
CDR3 length: 16
CDR3 protein: CASSLGHTTGDYEQYF
CDR3 DNA: TGTGCCAGCAGCTTAGGGCACACGACAGGGGACTACGAGCAGTACTTC

clone size: .
V gene: TRBV14
D gene: TRBD2
J gene: TRBJ2-7
CDR3 length: 16
CDR3 protein: CASSLLGAGGSYEQYF
CDR3 DNA: TGTGCCAGCAGCCTTTTGGGAGCGGGGGGTTCCTACGAGCAGTACTTC

clone size: once
V gene: TRBV19
D gene: TRBD1
J gene: TRBJ2-5
CDR3 length: 15
CDR3 protein: CASSIWRTGGETQYF
CDR3 DNA: TGTGCCAGTAGTATATGGCGGACAGGTGGGGAGACCCAGTACTTC

clone size: .
V gene: TRBV5-1
D gene: .
J gene: TRBJ2-3
CDR3 length: 17
CDR3 protein: CASSLTTGTINTDTQYF
CDR3 DNA: TGCGCCAGCAGCCTTACGACCGGGACAATTAACACAGATACGCAGTATTTT

clone size: .
V gene: TRBV9
D gene: TRBD1
J gene: TRBJ2-1
CDR3 length: 15
CDR3 protein: CASSDGQGIYNEQFF
CDR3 DNA: TGTGCCAGCAGCGACGGACAGGGAATATACAATGAGCAGTTCTTC

clone size: once
V gene: TRBV11-2
D gene: TRBD1
J gene: TRBJ1-5
CDR3 length: 17
CDR3 protein: CASSSAIGQGSNQPQHF
CDR3 DNA: TGTGCCAGCAGCTCGGCGATTGGACAGGGTAGCAATCAGCCCCAGCATTTT

clone size: .
V gene: TRBV5-4
D gene: TRBD2
J gene: TRBJ2-3
CDR3 length: 16
CDR3 protein: CASSLSSGGYTDTQYF
CDR3 DNA: TGTGCCAGCAGCTTGTCTAGCGGGGGGTACACAGATACGCAGTATTTT

clone size: .
V gene: TRBV7-9
D gene: .
J gene: TRBJ1-4
CDR3 length: 15
CDR3 protein: CASSYTRAGGEKLFF
CDR3 DNA: TGTGCCAGCAGCTATACCAGGGCGGGAGGTGAAAAACTGTTTTTT

clone size: .
V gene: TRBV10-2
D gene: .
J gene: TRBJ2-2
CDR3 length: 18
CDR3 protein: CASTLREFGGIYTGELFF
CDR3 DNA: TGCGCCAGCACCCTTCGGGAATTTGGCGGGATTTACACCGGGGAGCTGTTTTTT

clone size: .
V gene: TRBV5-8
D gene: TRBD1
J gene: TRBJ2-1
CDR3 length: 14
CDR3 protein: CASVRDRGYNEQFF
CDR3 DNA: TGTGCCAGCGTACGGGACAGGGGCTACAATGAGCAGTTCTTC

clone size: .
V gene: TRBV19
D gene: .
J gene: TRBJ1-3
CDR3 length: 15
CDR3 protein: CASSNIGQSGNTIYF
CDR3 DNA: TGTGCCAGTAGTAACATCGGACAGTCTGGAAACACCATATATTTT

clone size: .
V gene: TRBV6-5
D gene: TRBD1
J gene: TRBJ1-1
CDR3 length: 14
CDR3 protein: CASSHRQGPSRAFF
CDR3 DNA: TGTGCCAGCAGCCACAGACAGGGTCCCTCTAGGGCTTTCTTT

clone size: few
V gene: TRBV4-1
D gene: TRBD2
J gene: TRBJ2-1
CDR3 length: 17
CDR3 protein: CASSQLTSGGLYNEQFF
CDR3 DNA: TGCGCCAGCAGCCAGCTGACTAGCGGGGGGCTGTACAATGAGCAGTTCTTC

clone size: .
V gene: TRBV6-1
D gene: .
J gene: TRBJ1-2
CDR3 length: 15
CDR3 protein: CASSEGLIGGYGYTF
CDR3 DNA: TGTGCCAGCAGTGAAGGATTAATAGGAGGCTATGGCTACACCTTC

clone size: .
V gene: TRBV5-1
D gene: .
J gene: TRBJ1-1
CDR3 length: 14
CDR3 protein: CASSSINLNTEAFF
CDR3 DNA: TGCGCCAGCAGCTCAATCAACTTGAACACTGAAGCTTTCTTT

clone size: .
V gene: TRBV18
D gene: .
J gene: TRBJ2-1
CDR3 length: 15
CDR3 protein: CASSPDSSSYNEQFF
CDR3 DNA: TGTGCCAGCTCACCGGACTCGAGCTCCTACAATGAGCAGTTCTTC

clone size: .
V gene: TRBV6-5
D gene: .
J gene: TRBJ2-3
CDR3 length: 15
CDR3 protein: CASSYTAGKSDTQYF
CDR3 DNA: TGTGCCAGCAGTTACACGGCAGGGAAATCAGATACGCAGTATTTT

clone size: .
V gene: TRBV6-2/TRBV6-3
D gene: TRBD2
J gene: TRBJ2-1
CDR3 length: 16
CDR3 protein: CASSSRLAESYNEQFF
CDR3 DNA: TGTGCCAGCAGTTCTCGACTAGCGGAGTCCTACAATGAGCAGTTCTTC

clone size: .
V gene: TRBV18
D gene: .
J gene: TRBJ1-1
CDR3 length: 15
CDR3 protein: CASSENRDVFTEAFF
CDR3 DNA: TGTGCCAGCTCCGAAAACAGGGATGTCTTCACTGAAGCTTTCTTT

clone size: .
V gene: TRBV19
D gene: TRBD1
J gene: TRBJ2-3
CDR3 length: 16
CDR3 protein: CASSTDRTGRTDTQYF
CDR3 DNA: TGTGCCAGTAGTACCGACCGGACAGGCCGCACAGATACGCAGTATTTT

clone size: .
V gene: TRBV5-1
D gene: .
J gene: TRBJ1-4
CDR3 length: 15
CDR3 protein: CASSLSGQQYEKLFF
CDR3 DNA: TGCGCCAGCAGCTTGTCGGGACAACAATATGAAAAACTGTTTTTT

clone size: .
V gene: TRBV16
D gene: TRBD1
J gene: TRBJ1-5
CDR3 length: 15
CDR3 protein: CASSQLGQGNQPQHF
CDR3 DNA: TGTGCCAGCAGCCAACTAGGACAGGGGAATCAGCCCCAGCATTTT

clone size: .
V gene: TRBV6-5
D gene: TRBD2
J gene: TRBJ2-5
CDR3 length: 14
CDR3 protein: CASSYSGGGETQYF
CDR3 DNA: TGTGCCAGCAGTTACTCGGGGGGAGGGGAGACCCAGTACTTC

clone size: .
V gene: TRBV3-1/TRBV3-2
D gene: TRBD2
J gene: TRBJ2-7
CDR3 length: 16
CDR3 protein: CASSPGTSGKENEQYF
CDR3 DNA: TGTGCCAGCAGCCCAGGGACTAGCGGGAAGGAGAACGAGCAGTACTTC

clone size: few
V gene: TRBV29-1
D gene: TRBD2
J gene: TRBJ2-1
CDR3 length: 17
CDR3 protein: CSVASGRPKESYNEQFF
CDR3 DNA: TGCAGCGTTGCTAGCGGGAGGCCGAAGGAAAGTTACAATGAGCAGTTCTTC

clone size: .
V gene: TRBV9
D gene: .
J gene: TRBJ2-7
CDR3 length: 16
CDR3 protein: CASSDRRQGPLSEQYF
CDR3 DNA: TGTGCCAGCAGCGACCGACGGCAGGGTCCACTCTCCGAGCAGTACTTC

clone size: .
V gene: TRBV5-5
D gene: TRBD2
J gene: TRBJ2-5
CDR3 length: 14
CDR3 protein: CASSLETSAETQYF
CDR3 DNA: TGTGCCAGCAGCTTGGAGACTAGCGCGGAGACCCAGTACTTC

clone size: once
V gene: TRBV6-4
D gene: .
J gene: TRBJ1-2
CDR3 length: 12
CDR3 protein: CASSAGNYGYTF
CDR3 DNA: TGTGCCAGCAGTGCAGGGAACTATGGCTACACCTTC

clone size: .
V gene: TRBV2
D gene: .
J gene: TRBJ1-1
CDR3 length: 13
CDR3 protein: CASRRDLNTEAFF
CDR3 DNA: TGTGCCAGCAGAAGGGACTTGAACACTGAAGCTTTCTTT

clone size: .
V gene: TRBV7-9
D gene: .
J gene: TRBJ2-7
CDR3 length: 12
CDR3 protein: CASSSTAYEQYF
CDR3 DNA: TGTGCCAGCAGCTCGACTGCTTACGAGCAGTACTTC

clone size: .
V gene: TRBV7-8
D gene: .
J gene: TRBJ2-3
CDR3 length: 15
CDR3 protein: CASSSERLSTDTQYF
CDR3 DNA: TGTGCCAGCAGCTCAGAGAGACTTAGCACAGATACGCAGTATTTT

clone size: .
V gene: TRBV28
D gene: .
J gene: TRBJ1-5
CDR3 length: 12
CDR3 protein: CASSFIREPQHF
CDR3 DNA: TGTGCCAGCAGTTTCATCCGGGAGCCCCAGCATTTT

clone size: .
V gene: TRBV27
D gene: TRBD1
J gene: TRBJ2-3
CDR3 length: 14
CDR3 protein: CASSLGAGGDTQYF
CDR3 DNA: TGTGCCAGCAGTTTGGGAGCAGGGGGCGATACGCAGTATTTT

clone size: .
V gene: TRBV6-5
D gene: .
J gene: TRBJ2-2
CDR3 length: 14
CDR3 protein: CASKQERRTGELFF
CDR3 DNA: TGTGCCAGCAAGCAGGAAAGAAGGACCGGGGAGCTGTTTTTT

clone size: .
V gene: TRBV6-5
D gene: .
J gene: TRBJ1-5
CDR3 length: 13
CDR3 protein: CASRTGWNQPQHF
CDR3 DNA: TGTGCCAGCAGAACGGGGTGGAATCAGCCCCAGCATTTT

clone size: few
V gene: TRBV11-2
D gene: .
J gene: TRBJ1-2
CDR3 length: 14
CDR3 protein: CASSPQTASYGYTF
CDR3 DNA: TGTGCCAGCAGCCCTCAGACAGCTAGCTATGGCTACACCTTC

clone size: .
V gene: TRBV9
D gene: TRBD2
J gene: TRBJ2-7
CDR3 length: 15
CDR3 protein: CASSVGLADSYEQYF
CDR3 DNA: TGTGCCAGCAGCGTGGGACTAGCGGACTCCTACGAGCAGTACTTC

clone size: .
V gene: TRBV6-5
D gene: .
J gene: TRBJ1-1
CDR3 length: 11
CDR3 protein: CASSTGNEAFF
CDR3 DNA: TGTGCCAGCAGTACCGGTAACGAAGCTTTCTTT

clone size: .
V gene: TRBV6-5
D gene: TRBD2
J gene: TRBJ2-5
CDR3 length: 14
CDR3 protein: CASSYSSGGVTQYF
CDR3 DNA: TGTGCCAGCAGTTACTCGAGCGGGGGAGTGACCCAGTACTTC

clone size: .
V gene: TRBV10-3
D gene: TRBD1
J gene: TRBJ1-4
CDR3 length: 13
CDR3 protein: CAIRQGAKEKLFF
CDR3 DNA: TGTGCCATCAGACAGGGGGCAAAGGAAAAACTGTTTTTT